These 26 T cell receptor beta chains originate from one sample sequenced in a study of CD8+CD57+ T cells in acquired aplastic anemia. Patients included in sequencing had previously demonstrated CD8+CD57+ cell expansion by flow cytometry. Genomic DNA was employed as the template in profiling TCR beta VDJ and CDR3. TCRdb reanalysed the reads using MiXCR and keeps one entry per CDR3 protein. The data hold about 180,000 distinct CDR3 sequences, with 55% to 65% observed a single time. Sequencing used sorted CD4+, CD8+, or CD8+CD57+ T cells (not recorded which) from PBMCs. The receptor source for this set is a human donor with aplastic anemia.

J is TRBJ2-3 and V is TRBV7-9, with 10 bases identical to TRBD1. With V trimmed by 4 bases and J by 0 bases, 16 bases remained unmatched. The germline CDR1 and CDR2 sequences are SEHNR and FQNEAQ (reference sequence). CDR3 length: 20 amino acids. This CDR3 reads CASSSPGQGRSGVSTDTQYF. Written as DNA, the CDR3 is TGTGCCAGCAGCTCCCCGGGACAGGGGAGAAGCGGGGTTAGCACAGATACGCAGTATTTT.

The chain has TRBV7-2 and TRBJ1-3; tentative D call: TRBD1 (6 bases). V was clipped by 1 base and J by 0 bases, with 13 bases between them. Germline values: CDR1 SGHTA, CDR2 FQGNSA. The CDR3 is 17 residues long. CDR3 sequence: CASSLVKTGSSGNTIYF. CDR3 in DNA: TGTGCCAGCAGCTTAGTCAAAACAGGGAGCTCTGGAAACACCATATATTTT.

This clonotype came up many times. CDR3 nucleotides: TGTGCCAGCAGCCTGCTCGACAGTGACTTCTACGAGCAGTACTTC. Amino acids: CASSLLDSDFYEQYF. The genes are TRBV9 and TRBJ2-7; maybe TRBD1 (5 bases). With 4 bases removed from V and 3 bases from J, the gap between germline ends came to 17 bases. There are 15 residues in the CDR3. CDR1 and CDR2 from the germline V gene are SGDLS and YYNGEE.

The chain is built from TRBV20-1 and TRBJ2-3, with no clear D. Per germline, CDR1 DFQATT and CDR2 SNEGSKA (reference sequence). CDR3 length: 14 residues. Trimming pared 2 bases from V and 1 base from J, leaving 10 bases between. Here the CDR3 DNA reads TGCAGTGCTAGATCGCCGGGCCGCACAGATACGCAGTATTTT. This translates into CSARSPGRTDTQYF.

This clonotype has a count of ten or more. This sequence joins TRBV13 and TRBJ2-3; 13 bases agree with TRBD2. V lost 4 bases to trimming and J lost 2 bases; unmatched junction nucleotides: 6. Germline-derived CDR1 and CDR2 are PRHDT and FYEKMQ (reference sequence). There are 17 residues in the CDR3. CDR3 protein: CASSSTSGGEFTDTQYF. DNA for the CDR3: TGTGCCAGCAGCTCCACTAGCGGGGGGGAATTCACAGATACGCAGTATTTT.

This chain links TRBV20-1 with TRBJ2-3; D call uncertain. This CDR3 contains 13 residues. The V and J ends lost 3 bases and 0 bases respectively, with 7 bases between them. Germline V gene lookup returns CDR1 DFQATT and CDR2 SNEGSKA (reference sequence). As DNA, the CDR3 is TGCAGTGCTAGTTTCCCTAGCACAGATACGCAGTATTTT. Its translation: CSASFPSTDTQYF.

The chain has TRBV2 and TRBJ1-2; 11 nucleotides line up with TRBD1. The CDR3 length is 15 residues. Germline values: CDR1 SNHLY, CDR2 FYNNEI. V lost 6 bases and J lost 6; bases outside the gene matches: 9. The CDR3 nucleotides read TGTGCCAGCAGCGAATTAGGGACAGGGGGAAATGGCTACACCTTC. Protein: CASSELGTGGNGYTF. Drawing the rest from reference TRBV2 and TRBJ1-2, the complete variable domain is EPEVTQTPSHQVTQMGQEVILRCVPISNHLYFYWYRQILGQKVEFLVSFYNNEISEKSEIFDDQFSVERPDGSNFTLKIRSTKLEDSAMYFCASSELGTGGNGYTFGSGTRLTVV.

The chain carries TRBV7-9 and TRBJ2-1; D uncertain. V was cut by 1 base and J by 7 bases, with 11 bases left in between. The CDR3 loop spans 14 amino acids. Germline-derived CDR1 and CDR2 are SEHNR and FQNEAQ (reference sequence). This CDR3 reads CASSLVFGANEQFF. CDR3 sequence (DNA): TGTGCCAGCAGCTTAGTCTTTGGAGCGAATGAGCAGTTCTTC.

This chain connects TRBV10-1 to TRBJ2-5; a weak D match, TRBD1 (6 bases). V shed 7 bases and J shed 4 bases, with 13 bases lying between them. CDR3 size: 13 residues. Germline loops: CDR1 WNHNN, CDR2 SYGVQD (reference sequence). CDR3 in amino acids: CASTNRERETQYF. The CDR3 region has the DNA TGCGCCAGCACCAACAGGGAGCGAGAGACCCAGTACTTC.

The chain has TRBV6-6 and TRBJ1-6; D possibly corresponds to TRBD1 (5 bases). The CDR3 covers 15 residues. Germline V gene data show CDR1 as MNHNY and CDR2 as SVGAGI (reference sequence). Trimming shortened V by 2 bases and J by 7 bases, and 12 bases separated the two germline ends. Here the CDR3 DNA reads TGTGCCAGCAGTTACCGACGGGGGGGGAATTCACCCCTCCACTTT. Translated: CASSYRRGGNSPLHF.

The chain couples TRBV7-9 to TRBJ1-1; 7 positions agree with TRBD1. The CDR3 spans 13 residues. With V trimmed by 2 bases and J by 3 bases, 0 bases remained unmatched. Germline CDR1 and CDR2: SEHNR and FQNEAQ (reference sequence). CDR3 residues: CASSLRGHTEAFF. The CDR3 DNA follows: TGTGCCAGCAGCTTAAGGGGGCACACTGAAGCTTTCTTT.

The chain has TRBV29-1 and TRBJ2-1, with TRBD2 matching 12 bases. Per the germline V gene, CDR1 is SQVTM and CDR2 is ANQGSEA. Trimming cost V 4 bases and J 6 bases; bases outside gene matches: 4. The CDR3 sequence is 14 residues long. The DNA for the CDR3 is TGCAGCGTTGGTCTAGCGGGAGGGGTCAATGAGCAGTTCTTC. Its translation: CSVGLAGGVNEQFF.

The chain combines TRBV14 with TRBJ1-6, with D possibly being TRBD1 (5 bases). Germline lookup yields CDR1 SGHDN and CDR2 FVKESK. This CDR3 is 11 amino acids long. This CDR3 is CAKVEGSPLHF. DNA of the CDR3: TGTGCTAAGGTCGAGGGGTCACCCCTCCACTTT.

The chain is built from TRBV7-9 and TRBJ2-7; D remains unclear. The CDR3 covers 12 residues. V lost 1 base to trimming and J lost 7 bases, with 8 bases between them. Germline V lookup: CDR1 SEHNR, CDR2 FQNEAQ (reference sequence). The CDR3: CASSLGGMEQYF. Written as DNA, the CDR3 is TGTGCCAGCAGCTTAGGTGGGATGGAGCAGTACTTC.

CDR3 sequence: CASSFLGGRYEQYF. CDR3 nucleotides: TGTGCCAGCAGCTTCCTGGGGGGGAGGTACGAGCAGTACTTC. The chain is built from TRBV7-9 and TRBJ2-7, with 7 bases matching TRBD2. The CDR3 extends over 14 amino acids. Germline V gene data show CDR1 as SEHNR and CDR2 as FQNEAQ (reference sequence). Trimming at V came to 3 bases and at J to 4 bases, leaving 6 bases not matched to a gene. The variable domain in full, completed from reference TRBV7-9 and TRBJ2-7, reads DTGVSQNPRHKITKRGQNVTFRCDPISEHNRLYWYRQTLGQGPEFLTYFQNEAQLEKSRLLSDRFSAERPKGSFSTLEIQRTEQGDSAMYLCASSFLGGRYEQYFGPGTRLTVT.

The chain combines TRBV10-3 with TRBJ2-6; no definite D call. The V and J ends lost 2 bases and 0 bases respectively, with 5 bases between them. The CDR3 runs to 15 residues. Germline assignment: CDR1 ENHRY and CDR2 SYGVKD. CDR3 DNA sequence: TGTGCCATCAGTGAGGAGGACTCTGGGGCCAACGTCCTGACTTTC. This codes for CAISEEDSGANVLTF.

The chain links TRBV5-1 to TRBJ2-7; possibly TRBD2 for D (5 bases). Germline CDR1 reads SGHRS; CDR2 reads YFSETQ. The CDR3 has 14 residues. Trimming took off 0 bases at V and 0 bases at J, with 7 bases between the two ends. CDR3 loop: CASSLDGDSYEQYF. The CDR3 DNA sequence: TGCGCCAGCAGCTTGGACGGGGACTCCTACGAGCAGTACTTC.

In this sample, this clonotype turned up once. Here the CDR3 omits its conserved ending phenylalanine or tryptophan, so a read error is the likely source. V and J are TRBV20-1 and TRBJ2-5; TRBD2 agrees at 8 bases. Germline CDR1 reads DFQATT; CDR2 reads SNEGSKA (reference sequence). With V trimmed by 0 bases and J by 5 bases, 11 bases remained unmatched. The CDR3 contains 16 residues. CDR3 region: CSARDLQDGGVETQYL. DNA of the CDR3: TGCAGTGCTAGAGATCTACAGGACGGGGGGGTGGAGACCCAGTACCTC.

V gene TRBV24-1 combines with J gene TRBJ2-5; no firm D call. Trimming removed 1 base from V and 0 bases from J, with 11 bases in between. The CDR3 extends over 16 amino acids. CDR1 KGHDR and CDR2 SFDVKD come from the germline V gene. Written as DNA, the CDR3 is TGTGCCACCAGTGATTTAGCTGGTCCGTACCAAGAGACCCAGTACTTC. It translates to CATSDLAGPYQETQYF.

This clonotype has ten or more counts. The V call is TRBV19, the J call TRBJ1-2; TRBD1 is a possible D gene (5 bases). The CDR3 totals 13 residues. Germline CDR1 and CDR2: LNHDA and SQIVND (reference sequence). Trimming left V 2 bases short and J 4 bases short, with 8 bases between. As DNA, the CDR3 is TGTGCCAGTAGTATAACGGGGGGCTATGGCTACACCTTC. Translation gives CASSITGGYGYTF.

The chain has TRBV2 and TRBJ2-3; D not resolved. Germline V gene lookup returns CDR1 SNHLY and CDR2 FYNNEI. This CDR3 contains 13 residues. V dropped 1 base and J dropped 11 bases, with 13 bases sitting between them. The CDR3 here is CASSEDGFQVQYF. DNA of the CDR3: TGTGCCAGCAGTGAAGACGGGTTCCAGGTGCAGTATTTT. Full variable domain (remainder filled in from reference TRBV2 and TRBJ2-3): EPEVTQTPSHQVTQMGQEVILRCVPISNHLYFYWYRQILGQKVEFLVSFYNNEISEKSEIFDDQFSVERPDGSNFTLKIRSTKLEDSAMYFCASSEDGFQVQYFGPGTRLTVL.

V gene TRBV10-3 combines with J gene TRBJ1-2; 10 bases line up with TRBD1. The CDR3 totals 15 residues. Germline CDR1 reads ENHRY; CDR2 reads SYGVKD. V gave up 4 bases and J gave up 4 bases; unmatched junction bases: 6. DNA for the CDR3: TGTGCCATCAGTGGGGACGACAGGGGGCTCTATGGCTACACCTTC. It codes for CAISGDDRGLYGYTF.

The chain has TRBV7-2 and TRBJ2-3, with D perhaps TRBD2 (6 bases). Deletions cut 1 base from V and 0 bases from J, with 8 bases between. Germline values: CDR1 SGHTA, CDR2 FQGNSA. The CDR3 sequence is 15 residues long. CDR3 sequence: CASSLGSGSTDTQYF. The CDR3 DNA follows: TGTGCCAGCAGCTTAGGAAGCGGGAGCACAGATACGCAGTATTTT.

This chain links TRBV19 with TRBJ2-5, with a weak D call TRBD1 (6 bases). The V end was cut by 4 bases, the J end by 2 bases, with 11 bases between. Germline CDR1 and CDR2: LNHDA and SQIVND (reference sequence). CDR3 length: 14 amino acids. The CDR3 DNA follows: TGTGCCAGTAGTACCGACAGGTTACAAGAGACCCAGTACTTC. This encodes CASSTDRLQETQYF.

CDR3 coding DNA: TGTGCCAGCACCATCAAGGGAGGGGATGCTTTCTTT. Residues: CASTIKGGDAFF. V gene TRBV2 combines with J gene TRBJ1-1; TRBD1 might be the D (5 bases). Deletions cut 7 bases from V and 11 bases from J, with 17 bases between. Germline CDR1 reads SNHLY; CDR2 reads FYNNEI. The CDR3 covers 12 residues.

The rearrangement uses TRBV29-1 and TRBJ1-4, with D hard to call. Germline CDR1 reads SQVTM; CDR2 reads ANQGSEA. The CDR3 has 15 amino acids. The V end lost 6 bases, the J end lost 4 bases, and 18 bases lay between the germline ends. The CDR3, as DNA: TGCAGCGTCTCTACACGCTTCCCTAGTAATGAAAAACTGTTTTTT. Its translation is CSVSTRFPSNEKLFF.